The rows below give T cell receptor beta chains drawn from one sample of a study of OX40 agonist ivuxolimab in advanced cancers. Repertoires were generated with immunoSEQ multiplex PCR, while TCRdb's copy carries only in-frame clones and drops some. The sample shows tens of thousands of clones, roughly 80% of them seen only once. The source was CD4+ or CD8+ T cells sorted from blood, collected in a trial of the OX40 agonist ivuxolimab. The receptors were gathered from an adult with an advanced solid tumor such as melanoma, head and neck, liver or kidney cancer. The CDR3 runs from the conserved cysteine through the conserved F or W. The D gene is left open where the match is weak. Expanded clones are given a class, and other clones once, few, many or no size at all.

D gene	V gene	clone size	J gene	CDR3 DNA	CDR3 protein
TRBD1	TRBV4-2	-	TRBJ2-2	TGTGCCAGCAGCCAAGGTTGGGACAGGGGGACCGGGGAGCTGTTTTTT	CASSQGWDRGTGELFF
-	TRBV4-2	-	TRBJ1-1	TGTGCCAGCAGCCCTGAGGCGGCGATGAACACTGAAGCTTTCTTT	CASSPEAAMNTEAFF
-	TRBV2	-	TRBJ2-1	TGTGCCAGCAGTAAAGACGAATACAATGAGCAGTTCTTC	CASSKDEYNEQFF
-	TRBV5-4	-	TRBJ2-3	TGTGCCAGCAGCGCGGGGCTCAGCACAGATACGCAGTATTTT	CASSAGLSTDTQYF
-	TRBV7-9	-	TRBJ1-3	TGTGCCAGCAGCTTAGCGCCACCCGGAAACACCATATATTTT	CASSLAPPGNTIYF
-	TRBV6-4	-	TRBJ2-2	TGTGCCAGCAGTGAATGGGTGAACACCGGGGAGCTGTTTTTT	CASSEWVNTGELFF
-	TRBV7-8	-	TRBJ1-1	TGTGCCAGCAGCAAGGACGTGGGGAACACTGAAGCTTTCTTT	CASSKDVGNTEAFF
-	TRBV21-1	-	TRBJ1-5	TGTGCCAGCGGTGCCAGGTACTGGGGTCAGCCCCAGCATTTT	CASGARYWGQPQHF
-	TRBV18	once	TRBJ1-1	TGTGCCAGCTCACCCCCTCGACAGACGGAAGCTTTCTTT	CASSPPRQTEAFF
-	TRBV6-5	once	TRBJ2-1	TGTGCCAGCAGCCACCCCCTCCACAATGAGCAGTTCTTC	CASSHPLHNEQFF
-	TRBV10-3	-	TRBJ1-5	TGTGCCGTCGGGACGGATAGCAATCAGCCCCAGCATTTT	CAVGTDSNQPQHF
-	TRBV5-1	-	TRBJ1-2	TGCGCCAGCAGCTTGGGGGCCGGAGGGGCGACCTCTTATTATGGCTACACCTTC	CASSLGAGGATSYYGYTF
-	TRBV14	-	TRBJ2-7	TGTGCCAGCAGCTCTTATATCTCCTACGAGCAGTACTTC	CASSSYISYEQYF
-	TRBV6-5	-	TRBJ2-7	TGTGCCAGCAGTTCCCTCACCGGGACAAATCCCTACGAGCAGTACTTC	CASSSLTGTNPYEQYF
TRBD2	TRBV7-3	-	TRBJ2-1	TGTGCCAGCAGCTTACTAGCGGATGAGCAGTTCTTC	CASSLLADEQFF
TRBD2	TRBV27	-	TRBJ2-1	TGTGCCAGCAGTTTTGATTTCGGACTAGACAAAGAGGGTAATGAGCAGTTCTTC	CASSFDFGLDKEGNEQFF
-	TRBV19	-	TRBJ1-3	TGTGCCAGTAGCCGACAGGTCTCTGGAAACACCATATATTTT	CASSRQVSGNTIYF
-	TRBV2	-	TRBJ1-1	TGTGCCAAGTCGACAGAGTTGGGCACTGAAGCTTTCTTT	CAKSTELGTEAFF
-	TRBV7-2	-	TRBJ2-3	TGTGCCAGCAGCACAGCGGGCCACACAGATACGCAGTATTTT	CASSTAGHTDTQYF
TRBD1	TRBV28	-	TRBJ1-4	TGTGCCAGCCACGACAGGGGGGAAAAACTGTTTTTT	CASHDRGEKLFF
-	TRBV7-9	once	TRBJ1-2	TGTGCCAGCAGCACAAGACAGTATGGCTACACCTTC	CASSTRQYGYTF
-	TRBV5-4	-	TRBJ1-1	TGTGCCAGCAGCTTGAATTGGGGGGCTAACACTGAAGCTTTCTTT	CASSLNWGANTEAFF